This entry describes one TCR beta chain. There is no known antigen for this receptor. No base quality values were provided; no much bigger clone lies one nucleotide off. Systemically healthy Caucasian individuals from Russia, 35 to 50 in total and aged roughly 6 to 100 years, were included as donors. About 10 milliliters of peripheral blood were collected from each donor into EDTA-treated Vacutainer tubes. Ficoll-Paque density-gradient centrifugation was used to isolate PBMCs, with at least 6.5 million per sample. Trizol reagent was used to extract total RNA from PBMCs, with at least 5 micrograms per sample. For every donor, flow cytometry on a PBMC aliquot measured the percentage of naive CD45RAhigh/CD27high T cells. The source of the sample is a study of blood T cells in healthy people across ages (dated by TCRdb to the mid-2010s). Notes on the research overall: Template switching captured roughly one uniquely barcoded TCR beta cDNA molecule per two T cells in model experiments. Age-related changes in TCR beta repertoire diversity were measured in the study by deep sequencing normalized with unique cDNA molecular identifiers. Donors were grouped into four age groups: young (average roughly 15 years), middle-aged (roughly 38), aged (around 60) and long-lived (around 82). To avoid experimental bias, donors of different ages were randomly spread across the sequencing lanes. For two donors (one aged 18 to 29 and one aged 80 or older), the study analyzed two additional independent replicas of 1 million unique cDNA reads from the same blood draw.

Library creation used 5' RACE. The sequencer listed for this sample is Illumina HiSeq 2500. A second PCR of about 7 to 12 cycles was run with a J-beta primer mix and a sample-barcoded 5' primer. A template-switch 5' adaptor carrying 12 random nucleotides introduced a unique molecular identifier onto each TCR beta cDNA molecule. Each sample yielded at least 2.5 million CDR3-containing paired-end reads. All of the RNA was converted into first-strand cDNA using the Mint cDNA synthesis kit, with a TRBC-specific oligonucleotide serving as the primer. Following uracil-DNA glycosylase treatment, all cDNA underwent a first 18-cycle PCR with the universal primers M1SS and BC2_uni_R. As for how the authors treated the data: For normalization, 1 million high-quality reads, each with a distinct molecular identifier, were randomly selected from each sample. Instead of being binned into consensus sequences, reads that shared molecular identifiers were thrown out. CDR3 identification, clonotype clustering and error correction used MiTCR with a Q25 quality threshold and the strictest error-elimination algorithm. A nonparametric unseen species model with Euler transformation was used to estimate a lower bound on total TCR beta diversity. TCRdb took the public reads, trimmed them with fastp at Q25, ran MiXCR for clone calling and kept in-frame beta chains. One record per CDR3 amino acid sequence lists the most common genes and DNA. TCRdb's processing, not the authors' own work, is the source of the V and J calls. The sample yields about 1.5 million distinct CDR3 sequences; around 39% were counted once. Jointly, the top ten make up 7% to 9% of the sample.

Study-level results and caveats: Donor CMV infection status was unknown, potentially confounding age-related changes in expanded clonotypes. Estimates of total diversity from one million sequenced T cells were regarded as lower bounds and underestimates. Observed TCR beta diversity per million T cells fell roughly linearly with age, and a significant reduction was already apparent by age roughly 40. Observed TCR beta diversity correlated strongly with the percentage of naive T cells measured by flow cytometry. Since profiling was done on bulk unsorted PBMCs, naive and antigen-experienced compartments could not be conclusively compared. Compared with the aged group, the long-lived group had more naive CD4+ T cells, fewer expanded clones and increased TCR diversity, a pattern suggesting age selection.

V and J are trimmed by 5 bases and 8 bases, and the gene matches miss 10 bases of the junction. The CDR3 runs 13 amino acids, cysteine and phenylalanine included. Only the CDR3 DNA stays, 39 bases, in frame from base 1. Taken from the germline V gene (reference sequence), the CDR1 and CDR2 loops are DFQATT and SNEGSKA. The rearranged segments are TRBV20-1 and TRBJ1-2; 8 central nucleotides agree with TRBD1. This TCR was sampled from a woman aged 18-29 years in good health. Sequenced: blood. The CDR3 reads as follows: CSAARQGSGGYTF. The nucleotides are TGCAGTGCTGCCCGACAGGGGAGTGGGGGCTACACCTTC.